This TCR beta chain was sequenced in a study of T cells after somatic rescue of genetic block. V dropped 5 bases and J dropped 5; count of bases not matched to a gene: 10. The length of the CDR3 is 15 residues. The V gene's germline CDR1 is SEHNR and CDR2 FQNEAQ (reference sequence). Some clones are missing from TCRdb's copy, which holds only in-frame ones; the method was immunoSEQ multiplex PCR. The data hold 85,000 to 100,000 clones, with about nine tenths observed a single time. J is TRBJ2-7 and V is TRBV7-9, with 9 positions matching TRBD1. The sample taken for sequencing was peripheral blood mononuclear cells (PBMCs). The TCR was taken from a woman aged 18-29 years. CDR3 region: CASSAPGQGGHEQYF. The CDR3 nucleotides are TGTGCCAGCAGCGCTCCGGGACAGGGAGGCCACGAGCAGTACTTC.